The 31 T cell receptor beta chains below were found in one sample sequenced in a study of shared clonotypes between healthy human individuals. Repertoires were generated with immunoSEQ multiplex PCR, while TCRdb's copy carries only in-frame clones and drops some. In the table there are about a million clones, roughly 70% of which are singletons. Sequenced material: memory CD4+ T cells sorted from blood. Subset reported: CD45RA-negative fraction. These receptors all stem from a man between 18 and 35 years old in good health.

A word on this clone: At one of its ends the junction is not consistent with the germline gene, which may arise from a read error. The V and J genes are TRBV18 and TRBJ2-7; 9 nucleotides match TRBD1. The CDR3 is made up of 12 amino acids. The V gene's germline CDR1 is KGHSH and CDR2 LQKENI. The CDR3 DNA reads TGTGCCAGCTCACCAGGGAAGGACAGGGGCCACTTC. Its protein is CASSPGKDRGHF.

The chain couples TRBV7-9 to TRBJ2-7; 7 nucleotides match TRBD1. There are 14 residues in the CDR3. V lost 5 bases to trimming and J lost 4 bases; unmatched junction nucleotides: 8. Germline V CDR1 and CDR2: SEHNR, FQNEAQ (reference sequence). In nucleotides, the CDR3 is TGTGCCAGCAGCCCCATGCAGGGGGTATACGAGCAGTACTTC. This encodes CASSPMQGVYEQYF. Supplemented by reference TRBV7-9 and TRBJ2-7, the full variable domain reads DTGVSQNPRHKITKRGQNVTFRCDPISEHNRLYWYRQTLGQGPEFLTYFQNEAQLEKSRLLSDRFSAERPKGSFSTLEIQRTEQGDSAMYLCASSPMQGVYEQYFGPGTRLTVT.

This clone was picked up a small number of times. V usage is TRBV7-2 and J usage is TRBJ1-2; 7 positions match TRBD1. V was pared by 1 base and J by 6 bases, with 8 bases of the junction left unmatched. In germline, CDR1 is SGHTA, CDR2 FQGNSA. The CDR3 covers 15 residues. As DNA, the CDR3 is TGTGCCAGCAGCTTAGGACAGGGAAGGGAGGATGGCTACACCTTC. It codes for CASSLGQGREDGYTF.

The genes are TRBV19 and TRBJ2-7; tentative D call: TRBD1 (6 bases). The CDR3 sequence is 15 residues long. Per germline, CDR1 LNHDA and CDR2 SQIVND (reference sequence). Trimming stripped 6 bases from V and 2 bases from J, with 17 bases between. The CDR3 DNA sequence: TGTGCCAGTAGATTCCGGGACAAAAGAACCTACGAGCAGTACTTC. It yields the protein CASRFRDKRTYEQYF.

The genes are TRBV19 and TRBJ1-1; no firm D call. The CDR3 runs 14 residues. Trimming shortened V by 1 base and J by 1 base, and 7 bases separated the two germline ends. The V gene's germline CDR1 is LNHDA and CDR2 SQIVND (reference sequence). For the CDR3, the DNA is TGTGCCAGTAGTATAGTTGCCGAGAACACTGAAGCTTTCTTT. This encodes CASSIVAENTEAFF.

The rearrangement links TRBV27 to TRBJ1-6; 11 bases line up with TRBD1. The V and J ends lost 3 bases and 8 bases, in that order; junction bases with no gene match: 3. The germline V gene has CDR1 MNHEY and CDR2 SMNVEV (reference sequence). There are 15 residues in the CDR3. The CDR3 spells CASSLRGQGDSPLHF. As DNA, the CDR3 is TGTGCCAGCAGTTTGAGGGGACAGGGGGATTCACCCCTCCACTTT.

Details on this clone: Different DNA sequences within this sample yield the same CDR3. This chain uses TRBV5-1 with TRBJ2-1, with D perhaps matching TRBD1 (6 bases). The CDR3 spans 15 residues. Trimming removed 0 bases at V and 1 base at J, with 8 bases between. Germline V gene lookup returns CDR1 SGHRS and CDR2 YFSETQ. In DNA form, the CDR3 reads TGCGCCAGCAGCTTGGGGGGACAATCCTACAATGAGCAGTTCTTC. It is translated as CASSLGGQSYNEQFF.

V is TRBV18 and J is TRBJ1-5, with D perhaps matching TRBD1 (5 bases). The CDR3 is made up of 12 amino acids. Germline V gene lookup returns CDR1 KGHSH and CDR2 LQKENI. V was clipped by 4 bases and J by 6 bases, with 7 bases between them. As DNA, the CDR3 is TGTGCCAGCTCACAGGGGCGTCAGCCCCAGCATTTT. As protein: CASSQGRQPQHF.

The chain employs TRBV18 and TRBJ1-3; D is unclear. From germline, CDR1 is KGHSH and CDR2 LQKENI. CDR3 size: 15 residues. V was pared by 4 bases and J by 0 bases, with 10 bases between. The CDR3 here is CASSQGFGSGNTIYF. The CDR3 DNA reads TGTGCCAGCTCACAGGGATTCGGCTCTGGAAACACCATATATTTT.

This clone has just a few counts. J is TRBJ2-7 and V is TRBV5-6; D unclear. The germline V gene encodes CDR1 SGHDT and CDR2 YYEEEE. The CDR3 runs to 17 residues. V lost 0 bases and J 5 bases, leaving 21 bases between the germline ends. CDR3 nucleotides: TGTGCCAGCAGCTTGGGTATGTGGCCGCCCACCCTGGACGAGCAGTACTTC. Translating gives CASSLGMWPPTLDEQYF.

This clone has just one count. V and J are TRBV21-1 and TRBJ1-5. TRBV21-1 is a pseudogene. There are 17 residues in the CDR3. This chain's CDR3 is CASSKSPPSYSNQPQHF. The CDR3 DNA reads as TGTGCCAGCAGCAAAAGCCCCCCCAGTTATAGCAATCAGCCCCAGCATTTT.

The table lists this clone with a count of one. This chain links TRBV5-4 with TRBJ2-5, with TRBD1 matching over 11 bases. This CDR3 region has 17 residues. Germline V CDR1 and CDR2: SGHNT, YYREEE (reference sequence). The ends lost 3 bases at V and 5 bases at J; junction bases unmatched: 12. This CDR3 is CASSSGSGTGGVETQYF. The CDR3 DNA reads TGTGCCAGCAGCTCCGGATCCGGGACAGGGGGGGTGGAGACCCAGTACTTC.

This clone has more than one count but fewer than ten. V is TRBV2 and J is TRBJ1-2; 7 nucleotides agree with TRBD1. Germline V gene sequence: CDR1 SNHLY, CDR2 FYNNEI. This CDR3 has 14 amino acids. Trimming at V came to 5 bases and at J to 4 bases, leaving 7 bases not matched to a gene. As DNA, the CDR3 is TGTGCCAGCAGTCTAAGACAGGGTGTCTATGGCTACACCTTC. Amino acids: CASSLRQGVYGYTF.

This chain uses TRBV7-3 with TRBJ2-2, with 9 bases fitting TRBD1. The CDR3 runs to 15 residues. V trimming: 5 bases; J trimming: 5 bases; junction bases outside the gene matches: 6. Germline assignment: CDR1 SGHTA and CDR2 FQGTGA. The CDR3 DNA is TGTGCCAGCAGCGCGGGACAGGGTAGGACCGGGGAGCTGTTTTTT. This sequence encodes CASSAGQGRTGELFF.

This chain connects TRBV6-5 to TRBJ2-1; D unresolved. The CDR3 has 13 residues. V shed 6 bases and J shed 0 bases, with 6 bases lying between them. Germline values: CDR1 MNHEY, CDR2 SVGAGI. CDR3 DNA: TGTGCCAGCAGCGTAACCTCCTACAATGAGCAGTTCTTC. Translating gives CASSVTSYNEQFF.

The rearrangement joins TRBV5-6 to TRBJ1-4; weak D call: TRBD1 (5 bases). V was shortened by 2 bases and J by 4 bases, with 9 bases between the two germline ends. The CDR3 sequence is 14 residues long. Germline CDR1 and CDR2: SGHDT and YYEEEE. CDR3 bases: TGTGCCAGCAGCTTCACAGGAAATAATGAAAAACTGTTTTTT. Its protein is CASSFTGNNEKLFF.

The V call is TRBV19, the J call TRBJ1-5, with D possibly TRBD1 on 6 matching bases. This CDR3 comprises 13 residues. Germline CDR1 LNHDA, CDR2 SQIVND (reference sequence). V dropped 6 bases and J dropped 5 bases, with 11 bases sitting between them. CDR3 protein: CASSRDIYQPQHF. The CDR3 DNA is TGTGCCAGTAGCCGGGACATATATCAGCCCCAGCATTTT.

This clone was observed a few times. The CDR3 DNA follows: TGTGCCAGCACCTTCAGGGGGCCGTCCGGCGGCTACACCTTC. It yields the protein CASTFRGPSGGYTF. This rearrangement joins TRBV5-6 to TRBJ1-2; TRBD1 agrees at 8 bases. This CDR3 contains 14 residues. Germline V gene sequence: CDR1 SGHDT, CDR2 YYEEEE. V lost 6 bases to trimming and J lost 8 bases; unmatched junction nucleotides: 12.

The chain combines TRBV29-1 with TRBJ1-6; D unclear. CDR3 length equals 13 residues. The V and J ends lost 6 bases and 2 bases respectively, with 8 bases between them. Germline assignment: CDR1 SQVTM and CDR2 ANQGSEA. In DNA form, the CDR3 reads TGCAGCGTCCAGTCCGCCTATAATTCACCCCTCCACTTT. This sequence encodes CSVQSAYNSPLHF.

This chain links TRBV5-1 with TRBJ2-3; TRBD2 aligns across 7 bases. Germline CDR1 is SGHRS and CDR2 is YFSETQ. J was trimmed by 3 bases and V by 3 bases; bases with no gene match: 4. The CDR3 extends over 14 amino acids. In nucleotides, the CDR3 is TGCGCCAGCAGCTGGGCGGGGGATACAGATACGCAGTATTTT. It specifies CASSWAGDTDTQYF.

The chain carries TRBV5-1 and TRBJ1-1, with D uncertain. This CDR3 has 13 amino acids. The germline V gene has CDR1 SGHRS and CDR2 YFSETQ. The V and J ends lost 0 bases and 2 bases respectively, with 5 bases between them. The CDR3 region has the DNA TGCGCCAGCAGCTTGGAAACAAACACTGAAGCTTTCTTT. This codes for CASSLETNTEAFF.

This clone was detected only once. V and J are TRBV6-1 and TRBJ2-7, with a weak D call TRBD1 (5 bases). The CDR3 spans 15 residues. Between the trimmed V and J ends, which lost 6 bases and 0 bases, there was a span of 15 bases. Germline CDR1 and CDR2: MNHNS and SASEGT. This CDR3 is CASRAPQGFSYEQYF. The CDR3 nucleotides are TGTGCCAGCAGGGCCCCTCAGGGATTCTCCTACGAGCAGTACTTC.

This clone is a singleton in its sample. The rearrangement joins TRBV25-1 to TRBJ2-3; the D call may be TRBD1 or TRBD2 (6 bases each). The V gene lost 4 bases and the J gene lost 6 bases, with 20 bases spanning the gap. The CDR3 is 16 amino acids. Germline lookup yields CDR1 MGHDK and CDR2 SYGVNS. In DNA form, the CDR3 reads TGTGCCAGCAGTGGAGGCGTAACGGGGGCAACGGATACGCAGTATTTT. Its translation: CASSGGVTGATDTQYF.

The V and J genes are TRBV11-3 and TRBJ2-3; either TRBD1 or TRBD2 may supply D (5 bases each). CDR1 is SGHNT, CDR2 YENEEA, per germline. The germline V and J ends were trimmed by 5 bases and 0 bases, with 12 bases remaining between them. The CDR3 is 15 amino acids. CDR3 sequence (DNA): TGTGCCAGCAGCCCCGGGACGGGAAGCACAGATACGCAGTATTTT. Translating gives CASSPGTGSTDTQYF.

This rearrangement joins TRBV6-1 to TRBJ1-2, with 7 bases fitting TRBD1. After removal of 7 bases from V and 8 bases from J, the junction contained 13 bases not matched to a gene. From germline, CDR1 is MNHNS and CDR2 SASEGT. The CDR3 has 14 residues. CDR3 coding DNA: TGTGCCAGCATTTCCGGACAGGCTGAAGGGGGCTACACCTTC. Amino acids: CASISGQAEGGYTF.

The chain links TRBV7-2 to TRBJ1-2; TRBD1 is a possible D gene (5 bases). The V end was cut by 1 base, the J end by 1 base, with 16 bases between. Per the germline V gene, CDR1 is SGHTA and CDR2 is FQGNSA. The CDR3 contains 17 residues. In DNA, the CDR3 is TGTGCCAGCAGCTTAGATGCCACAGGAGGGGATAACTATGGCTACACCTTC. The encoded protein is CASSLDATGGDNYGYTF.

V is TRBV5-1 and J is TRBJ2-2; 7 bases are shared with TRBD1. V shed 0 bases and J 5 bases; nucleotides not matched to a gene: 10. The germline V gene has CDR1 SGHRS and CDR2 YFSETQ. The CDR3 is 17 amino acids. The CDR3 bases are TGCGCCAGCAGCTTGGCCGAGTTCACAGGGGCGACCGGGGAGCTGTTTTTT. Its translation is CASSLAEFTGATGELFF.

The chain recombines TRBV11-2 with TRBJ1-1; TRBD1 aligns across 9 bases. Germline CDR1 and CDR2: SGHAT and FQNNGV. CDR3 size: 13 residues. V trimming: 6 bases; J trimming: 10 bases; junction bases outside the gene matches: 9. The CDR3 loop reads CASSTSGTGRAFF. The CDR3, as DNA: TGTGCCAGCAGTACATCTGGGACAGGGCGAGCTTTCTTT.

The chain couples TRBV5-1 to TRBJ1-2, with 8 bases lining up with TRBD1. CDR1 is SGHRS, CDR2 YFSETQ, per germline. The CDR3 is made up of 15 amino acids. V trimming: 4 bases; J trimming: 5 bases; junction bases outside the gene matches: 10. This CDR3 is CASSLDGQGPYGYTF. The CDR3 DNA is TGCGCCAGCAGCCTGGATGGACAGGGCCCTTATGGCTACACCTTC.

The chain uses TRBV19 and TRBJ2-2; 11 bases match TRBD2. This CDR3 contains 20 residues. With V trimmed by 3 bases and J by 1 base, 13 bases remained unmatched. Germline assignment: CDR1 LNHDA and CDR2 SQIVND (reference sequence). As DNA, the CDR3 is TGTGCCAGTAGTATCGGGACTAGCGGCTATCTTTTGGGGAACACCGGGGAGCTGTTTTTT. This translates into CASSIGTSGYLLGNTGELFF.

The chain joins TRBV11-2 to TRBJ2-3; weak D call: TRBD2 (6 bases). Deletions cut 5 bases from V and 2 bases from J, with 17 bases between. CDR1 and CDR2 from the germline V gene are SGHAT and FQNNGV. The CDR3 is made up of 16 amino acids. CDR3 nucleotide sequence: TGTGCCAGCAGCCCCGAGGCGGGGTACGTCACAGATACGCAGTATTTT. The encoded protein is CASSPEAGYVTDTQYF.